A selection of T cell receptor beta chains follows, all from one sample in a study of shared clonotypes between healthy human individuals. Here immunoSEQ multiplex PCR was the method, and the copy in TCRdb shows in-frame clones only, minus some. The sample lists about 1 million clones; 65% to 80% were seen once. Source material: memory CD4+ T cells sorted from blood. The receptor set was obtained from a man aged 18 to 35 in good health. CDR3s include the opening cysteine and the closing phenylalanine or tryptophan. D genes are given only for firm matches. Expanded clones are given a class, and other clones once, few, many or no size at all.

D gene: NA; J gene: TRBJ2-6; V gene: TRBV30; clone size: NA; CDR3 protein: CAWSGNNVLTF; CDR3 DNA: TGTGCCTGGAGCGGGAATAACGTCCTGACTTTC
D gene: NA; J gene: TRBJ2-3; V gene: TRBV2; clone size: NA; CDR3 protein: CASRDTDTQYF; CDR3 DNA: TGTGCCAGCAGGGACACAGATACGCAGTATTTT
D gene: NA; J gene: TRBJ1-2; V gene: TRBV7-2; clone size: NA; CDR3 protein: CASSLRKGTNYGYTF; CDR3 DNA: TGTGCCAGCAGCTTACGGAAGGGGACTAACTATGGCTACACCTTC
D gene: NA; J gene: TRBJ2-5; V gene: TRBV7-9; clone size: NA; CDR3 protein: CASSPRTVETQYF; CDR3 DNA: TGTGCCAGCAGCCCCAGGACGGTGGAGACCCAGTACTTC
D gene: NA; J gene: TRBJ2-1; V gene: TRBV7-8; clone size: few; CDR3 protein: CASSFRFGSYNEQFF; CDR3 DNA: TGTGCCAGCAGCTTCCGTTTCGGGAGTTACAATGAGCAGTTCTTC
D gene: NA; J gene: TRBJ2-7; V gene: TRBV7-9; clone size: NA; CDR3 protein: CASSSFLNMAGNEQYF; CDR3 DNA: TGTGCCAGCAGCTCCTTTTTGAATATGGCGGGGAACGAGCAGTACTTC
D gene: TRBD1; J gene: TRBJ1-1; V gene: TRBV9; clone size: NA; CDR3 protein: CASSGRQGGGEAFF; CDR3 DNA: TGTGCCAGCAGCGGTCGACAGGGAGGGGGTGAAGCTTTCTTT
D gene: TRBD1; J gene: TRBJ1-2; V gene: TRBV15; clone size: once; CDR3 protein: CATSSGQGAYGYTF; CDR3 DNA: TGTGCCACCAGCTCGGGACAGGGGGCGTATGGCTACACCTTC
D gene: TRBD1; J gene: TRBJ2-3; V gene: TRBV7-9; clone size: NA; CDR3 protein: CASSLGTGPTDTQYF; CDR3 DNA: TGTGCCAGCAGCTTAGGGACAGGGCCCACAGATACGCAGTATTTT
D gene: TRBD2; J gene: TRBJ2-2; V gene: TRBV7-6; clone size: NA; CDR3 protein: CASSLAASGHTGELFF; CDR3 DNA: TGTGCCAGCAGCTTAGCCGCTAGCGGGCACACCGGGGAGCTGTTTTTT
D gene: NA; J gene: TRBJ1-2; V gene: TRBV19; clone size: few; CDR3 protein: CASSISDSPHYGYTF; CDR3 DNA: TGTGCCAGTAGTATTTCCGACAGTCCTCACTATGGCTACACCTTC
D gene: TRBD2; J gene: TRBJ2-1; V gene: TRBV5-4; clone size: few; CDR3 protein: CASSLGLAAEQFF; CDR3 DNA: TGTGCCAGCAGCTTGGGACTAGCGGCGGAGCAGTTCTTC
D gene: NA; J gene: TRBJ2-6; V gene: TRBV7-2; clone size: NA; CDR3 protein: CASSPSFGANVLTF; CDR3 DNA: TGTGCCAGCAGCCCCAGTTTCGGGGCCAACGTCCTGACTTTC
D gene: TRBD1; J gene: TRBJ1-5; V gene: TRBV19; clone size: NA; CDR3 protein: CASRGTGGGNQPQHF; CDR3 DNA: TGTGCCAGTAGGGGGACAGGGGGAGGCAATCAGCCCCAGCATTTT
D gene: NA; J gene: TRBJ2-7; V gene: TRBV6-5; clone size: NA; CDR3 protein: CASSAGGGIKSEQYF; CDR3 DNA: TGTGCCAGCAGTGCCGGGGGCGGCATTAAATCCGAGCAGTACTTC
D gene: TRBD1; J gene: TRBJ1-1; V gene: TRBV5-4; clone size: NA; CDR3 protein: CASSLMTGPGNTEAFF; CDR3 DNA: TGTGCCAGCAGCCTAATGACAGGGCCCGGGAACACTGAAGCTTTCTTT
D gene: NA; J gene: TRBJ2-5; V gene: TRBV5-1; clone size: NA; CDR3 protein: CASSLITSKETQYF; CDR3 DNA: TGCGCCAGCAGCTTAATCACCAGCAAAGAGACCCAGTACTTC
D gene: TRBD2; J gene: TRBJ2-7; V gene: TRBV5-1; clone size: NA; CDR3 protein: CASSLDRGSSGSHEQYF; CDR3 DNA: TGCGCCAGCAGCTTGGACAGAGGAAGTAGCGGGAGTCACGAGCAGTACTTC
D gene: TRBD2; J gene: TRBJ2-3; V gene: TRBV28; clone size: NA; CDR3 protein: CASSSPMGGYTDTQYF; CDR3 DNA: TGTGCCAGCAGTTCCCCCATGGGGGGGTACACAGATACGCAGTATTTT
D gene: TRBD2; J gene: TRBJ2-3; V gene: TRBV9; clone size: NA; CDR3 protein: CASSVDGGGRTTQYF; CDR3 DNA: TGTGCCAGCAGCGTAGATGGCGGGGGGAGGACGACGCAGTATTTT
D gene: NA; J gene: TRBJ1-2; V gene: TRBV9; clone size: NA; CDR3 protein: CASSVAPQTGYGYTF; CDR3 DNA: TGTGCCAGCAGCGTAGCTCCTCAGACAGGTTATGGCTACACCTTC
D gene: NA; J gene: TRBJ2-7; V gene: TRBV7-2; clone size: NA; CDR3 protein: CASSLRGGGSYEQYF; CDR3 DNA: TGTGCCAGCAGCTTACGGGGAGGAGGGTCCTACGAGCAGTACTTC
D gene: NA; J gene: TRBJ2-3; V gene: TRBV6-1; clone size: NA; CDR3 protein: CASSNYSYRGDTQYF; CDR3 DNA: TGTGCCAGCAGTAACTACTCTTACCGGGGTGATACGCAGTATTTT
D gene: NA; J gene: TRBJ1-4; V gene: TRBV6-1; clone size: NA; CDR3 protein: CASTGGGRGEKLFF; CDR3 DNA: TGTGCCAGCACTGGGGGGGGCAGGGGAGAAAAACTGTTTTTT
D gene: TRBD2; J gene: TRBJ2-5; V gene: TRBV7-7; clone size: few; CDR3 protein: CASSLAGTTQETQYF; CDR3 DNA: TGTGCTAGCAGCTTAGCGGGGACGACTCAAGAGACCCAGTACTTC
D gene: NA; J gene: TRBJ2-7; V gene: TRBV18; clone size: NA; CDR3 protein: CASSPNREAYEQYF; CDR3 DNA: TGTGCCAGCTCCCCCAACAGGGAGGCCTACGAGCAGTACTTC
D gene: NA; J gene: TRBJ1-2; V gene: TRBV6-1; clone size: NA; CDR3 protein: CASVEANYGYTF; CDR3 DNA: TGTGCCAGCGTGGAGGCTAACTATGGCTACACCTTC
D gene: NA; J gene: TRBJ1-1; V gene: TRBV7-2; clone size: many; CDR3 protein: CASSLGGEGTEAFF; CDR3 DNA: TGTGCCAGCAGCTTGGGCGGAGAGGGCACTGAAGCTTTCTTT
D gene: NA; J gene: TRBJ2-3; V gene: TRBV11-2; clone size: once; CDR3 protein: CASSLEGGTTDTQYF; CDR3 DNA: TGTGCCAGCAGCTTAGAAGGCGGAACCACAGATACGCAGTATTTT
D gene: TRBD2; J gene: TRBJ2-7; V gene: TRBV18; clone size: NA; CDR3 protein: CASSPSGLAASYEQYF; CDR3 DNA: TGTGCCAGCTCACCTTCGGGACTAGCGGCCTCCTACGAGCAGTACTTC
D gene: NA; J gene: TRBJ2-7; V gene: TRBV29-1; clone size: NA; CDR3 protein: CSGWGSGGSYEQYF; CDR3 DNA: TGCAGCGGGTGGGGGTCCGGGGGCAGCTACGAGCAGTACTTC
D gene: NA; J gene: TRBJ2-1; V gene: TRBV18; clone size: NA; CDR3 protein: CASSPTNGNNEQFF; CDR3 DNA: TGTGCCAGCTCACCCACTAATGGGAACAATGAGCAGTTCTTC
D gene: NA; J gene: TRBJ2-2; V gene: TRBV6-5; clone size: NA; CDR3 protein: CASKGANGELFF; CDR3 DNA: TGTGCCAGCAAAGGGGCCAACGGGGAGCTGTTTTTT
D gene: NA; J gene: TRBJ1-1; V gene: TRBV5-1; clone size: NA; CDR3 protein: CASSLAARIGTEAFF; CDR3 DNA: TGCGCCAGCAGCTTGGCTGCTAGAATAGGGACTGAAGCTTTCTTT
D gene: NA; J gene: TRBJ2-5; V gene: TRBV11-2; clone size: few; CDR3 protein: CASSLGARETQYF; CDR3 DNA: TGTGCCAGCAGCTTGGGGGCTCGGGAGACCCAGTACTTC
D gene: TRBD1; J gene: TRBJ1-4; V gene: TRBV6-1; clone size: NA; CDR3 protein: CASSGGFGQGHEKLFF; CDR3 DNA: TGTGCCAGCAGTGGGGGGTTTGGACAGGGTCATGAAAAACTGTTTTTT
D gene: NA; J gene: TRBJ2-1; V gene: TRBV18; clone size: NA; CDR3 protein: CASSAEAYNEQFF; CDR3 DNA: TGTGCCAGCTCGGCGGAAGCCTACAATGAGCAGTTCTTC
D gene: NA; J gene: TRBJ2-7; V gene: TRBV21-1; clone size: NA; CDR3 protein: CASSKALTSGRGPYEQYF; CDR3 DNA: TGTGCCAGCAGCAAAGCGCTGACTAGCGGGAGGGGGCCTTACGAGCAGTACTTC
D gene: NA; J gene: TRBJ2-7; V gene: TRBV28; clone size: few; CDR3 protein: CASSTLGSFYEQYF; CDR3 DNA: TGTGCCAGCTCTACTCTGGGCAGCTTCTACGAGCAGTACTTC
D gene: NA; J gene: TRBJ1-5; V gene: TRBV6-5; clone size: NA; CDR3 protein: CASSYTRVQPQHF; CDR3 DNA: TGTGCCAGCAGTTACACCAGGGTTCAGCCCCAGCATTTT
D gene: NA; J gene: TRBJ1-2; V gene: TRBV29-1; clone size: NA; CDR3 protein: CSVESRAAINYGYTF; CDR3 DNA: TGCAGCGTTGAGTCCAGGGCCGCCATTAACTATGGCTACACCTTC
D gene: NA; J gene: TRBJ2-7; V gene: TRBV30; clone size: NA; CDR3 protein: CAWSGRDPNIAQYF; CDR3 DNA: TGTGCCTGGAGCGGTAGAGACCCCAACATCGCGCAGTACTTC
D gene: NA; J gene: TRBJ2-3; V gene: TRBV28; clone size: NA; CDR3 protein: CASSSRLVGTDTQYF; CDR3 DNA: TGTGCCAGCAGTTCGCGCCTTGTGGGGACAGATACGCAGTATTTT
D gene: TRBD1; J gene: TRBJ1-3; V gene: TRBV15; clone size: once; CDR3 protein: CATSRTGRNTIYF; CDR3 DNA: TGTGCCACCAGCAGGACAGGGCGGAACACCATATATTTT
D gene: NA; J gene: TRBJ1-2; V gene: TRBV5-4; clone size: NA; CDR3 protein: CASSLDPDTPGYGYTF; CDR3 DNA: TGTGCCAGCAGCTTGGACCCGGACACCCCAGGGTATGGCTACACCTTC